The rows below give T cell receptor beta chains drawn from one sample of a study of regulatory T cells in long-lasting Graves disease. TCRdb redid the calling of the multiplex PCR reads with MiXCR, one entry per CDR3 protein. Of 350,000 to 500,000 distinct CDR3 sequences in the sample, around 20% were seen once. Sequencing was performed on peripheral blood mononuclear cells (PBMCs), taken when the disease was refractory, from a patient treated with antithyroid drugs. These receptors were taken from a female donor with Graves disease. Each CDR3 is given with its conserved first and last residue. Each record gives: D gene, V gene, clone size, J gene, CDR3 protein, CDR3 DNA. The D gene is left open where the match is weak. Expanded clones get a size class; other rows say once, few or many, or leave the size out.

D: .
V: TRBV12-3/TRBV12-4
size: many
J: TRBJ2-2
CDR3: CASSFFGPGELFF
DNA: TGTGCCAGCAGTTTCTTCGGTCCAGGGGAGCTGTTTTTT

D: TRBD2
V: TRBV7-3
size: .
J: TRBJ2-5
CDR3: CASSVGASGVRTQYF
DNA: TGTGCCAGCAGCGTAGGGGCTAGCGGGGTCCGGACCCAGTACTTC

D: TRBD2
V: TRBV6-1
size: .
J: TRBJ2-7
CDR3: CASSKLAGGPHEQCF
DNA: TGTGCCAGCAGTAAACTAGCGGGAGGGCCCCACGAGCAGTGCTTC

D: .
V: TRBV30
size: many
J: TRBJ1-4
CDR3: CAWSVTYSNEKLFF
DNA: TGTGCCTGGAGTGTAACCTACTCTAATGAAAAACTGTTTTTT

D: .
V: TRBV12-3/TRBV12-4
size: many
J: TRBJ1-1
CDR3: CASSSQVGDTEAFF
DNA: TGTGCCAGCAGTAGCCAGGTGGGCGACACTGAAGCTTTCTTT

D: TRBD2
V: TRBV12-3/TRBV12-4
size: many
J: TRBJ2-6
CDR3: CASSFGGAGANVLTF
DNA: TGTGCCAGCAGTTTCGGGGGGGCTGGGGCCAACGTCCTGACTTTC

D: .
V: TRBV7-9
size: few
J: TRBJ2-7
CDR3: CASSLEAGSYSEQYF
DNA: TGTGCCAGCAGCCTCGAGGCAGGGTCGTACTCCGAGCAGTACTTC

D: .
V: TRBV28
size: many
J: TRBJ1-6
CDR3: CASSLRSSPLHF
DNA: TGTGCCAGCAGTTTAAGGTCTTCACCCCTCCACTTT

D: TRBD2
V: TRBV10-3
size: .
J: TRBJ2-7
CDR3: CAISAGQGLAGRSYEQYF
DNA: TGTGCCATCAGTGCCGGACAGGGACTAGCGGGGCGCTCCTACGAGCAGTACTTC

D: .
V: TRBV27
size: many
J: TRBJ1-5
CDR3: CASSLSRPGDWRLMRSQHF
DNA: TGTGCCAGCAGTTTATCCCGCCCCGGGGATTGGAGGCTCATGAGGTCCCAGCATTTT

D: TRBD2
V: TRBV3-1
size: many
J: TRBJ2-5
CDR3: CASRFSGRSGQTQYF
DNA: TGTGCCAGCAGGTTTAGCGGGAGATCTGGGCAGACCCAGTACTTC

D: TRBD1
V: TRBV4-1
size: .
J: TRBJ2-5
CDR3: CASSGATGIETQYF
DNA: TGCGCCAGCAGCGGCGCGACAGGGATAGAGACCCAGTACTTC

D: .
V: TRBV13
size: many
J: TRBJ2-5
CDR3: CASSLAPETQYF
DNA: TGTGCCAGCAGCTTAGCCCCGGAGACCCAGTACTTC

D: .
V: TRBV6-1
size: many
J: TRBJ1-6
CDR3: CASSKTGSANSPLHF
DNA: TGTGCCAGCAGCAAAACAGGGTCTGCTAATTCACCCCTCCACTTT

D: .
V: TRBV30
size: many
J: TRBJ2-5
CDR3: CAWSGDSHQETQYF
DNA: TGTGCCTGGAGTGGGGACTCCCACCAAGAGACCCAGTACTTC

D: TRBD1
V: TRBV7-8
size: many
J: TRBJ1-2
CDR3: CATEKTGTGNKDGYTF
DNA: TGTGCCACCGAAAAGACCGGGACAGGGAATAAGGATGGCTACACCTTC

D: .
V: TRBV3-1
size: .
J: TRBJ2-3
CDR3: CASSPRGMPTYTDTQYF
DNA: TGTGCCAGCAGTCCTAGGGGGATGCCGACATACACAGATACGCAGTATTTT

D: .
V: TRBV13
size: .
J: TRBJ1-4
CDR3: CASSLQGGPATNEKLFF
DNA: TGTGCCAGCAGCTTGCAGGGAGGGCCTGCAACTAATGAAAAACTGTTTTTT

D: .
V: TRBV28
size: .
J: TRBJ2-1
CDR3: CASSFVGVVDNEQFF
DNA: TGTGCCAGCAGTTTCGTTGGGGTTGTTGACAATGAGCAGTTCTTC

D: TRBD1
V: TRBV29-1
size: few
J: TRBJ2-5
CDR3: CSVAPSGTGQETQYF
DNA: TGCAGCGTTGCCCCTTCTGGGACAGGGCAAGAGACCCAGTACTTC

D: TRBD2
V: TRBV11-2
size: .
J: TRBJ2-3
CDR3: CASSLLAGAGTDTQYF
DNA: TGTGCCAGCAGCTTGCTAGCGGGAGCCGGCACAGATACGCAGTATTTT

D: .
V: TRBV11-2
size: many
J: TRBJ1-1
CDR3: CASSPTRAGEAFF
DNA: TGTGCCAGCAGCCCAACAAGGGCAGGTGAAGCTTTCTTT